Below, 15 T cell receptor beta chains from the same sample are listed, as sequenced in a study of vaccination and CD4 T cells after COVID-19 (dated 2022 in TCRdb). Library method: PCR. Data came from an Illumina iSeq 100. TCR sequencing of DNA from cultured CD4+ T cells used the Oncomine TCR Beta short-read assay at the Johns Hopkins FTIC core. Starting from the raw public reads, TCRdb applied fastp trimming at Q25, assembled clones with MiXCR and retained in-frame beta chains. Each record represents a unique CDR3 protein, reported with the most common genes and DNA among its rows. The sample table holds 8,500 to 10,000 distinct CDR3 sequences, of which less than 70% were seen once. The ten top clones hold around a quarter of the sample. Explained via the paper, the treatment or condition label denotes: roughly ten-day PBMC culture with coronavirus spike peptide pools or control peptides (ViraFEST assay). CD4+ T cells from unexposed donors were collected before the COVID-19 pandemic (2011-2018).

What these receptors recognize is not known. Input material: CD4+ T cells from blood, cultured in vitro. Source of these receptors: a human donor in good health.

The chain is built from TRBV12-3 or TRBV12-4 and TRBJ1-1; D is ambiguous. The V end was cut by 1 base, the J end by 11 bases, with 11 bases between. This CDR3 contains 12 residues. DNA of the CDR3: TGTGCCAGCAGTTTAGGACCCACCGGCGCTTTCTTT. This gives the protein CASSLGPTGAFF.

Relative to its sample, this clonotype is medium-sized. The chain carries TRBV7-6 and TRBJ1-2; D is unclear. The germline CDR1 and CDR2 sequences are SGHVS and FNYEAQ. The CDR3 totals 16 residues. Between the trimmed V and J ends, which lost 5 bases and 1 base, there was a span of 17 bases. CDR3 residues: CASSPEWGSLNYGYTF. The CDR3 DNA reads as TGTGCCAGCAGCCCCGAATGGGGTAGCCTTAACTATGGCTACACCTTC.

In this sample, this clonotype turned up a few times. The rearrangement links TRBV5-1 to TRBJ1-6; D might be TRBD1 (5 bases). The CDR3 length is 14 residues. CDR1 and CDR2 from the germline V gene are SGHRS and YFSETQ. V lost 4 bases and J 4 bases, leaving 9 bases between the germline ends. Here the CDR3 reads CASSVDSYNSPLHF. CDR3 sequence (DNA): TGCGCCAGCAGCGTTGACAGTTATAATTCACCCCTCCACTTT.

This clonotype came up once. The rearrangement links TRBV7-6 to TRBJ1-3; D remains ambiguous. V gave up 5 bases and J gave up 0 bases, with 14 bases separating them. Germline assignment: CDR1 SGHVS and CDR2 FNYEAQ. The CDR3 runs 16 residues. This CDR3 reads CASSLSRVDSGNTIYF. The CDR3 DNA reads as TGTGCCAGCAGCCTCTCGAGGGTGGACTCTGGAAACACCATATATTTT.

The V and J genes are TRBV4-1 and TRBJ2-2; 10 positions agree with TRBD1. Per germline, CDR1 MGHRA and CDR2 YSYEKL. The CDR3 has 21 amino acids. Trimming removed 2 bases from V and 7 bases from J; junction bases left unmatched: 22. The CDR3 is CASSQPSLRRQGALRDGELFF. DNA for the CDR3: TGCGCCAGCAGCCAACCCTCTCTTCGGAGACAGGGGGCATTGAGGGACGGGGAGCTGTTTTTT.

The chain uses TRBV20-1 and TRBJ1-1; no clear D gene. The CDR3 has 16 amino acids. Germline lookup yields CDR1 DFQATT and CDR2 SNEGSKA (reference sequence). Between the trimmed V and J ends, which lost 0 bases and 0 bases, there was a span of 14 bases. Written as DNA, the CDR3 is TGCAGTGCTAGAGAAGGTTTTGGGCAACTGAACACTGAAGCTTTCTTT. Translated, it gives CSAREGFGQLNTEAFF.

V gene TRBV5-1 combines with J gene TRBJ1-2; perhaps TRBD1 as D (6 bases). The germline CDR1 and CDR2 sequences are SGHRS and YFSETQ. The length of the CDR3 is 15 residues. The ends were cut back, 1 base at V and 0 bases at J, with 10 bases in the middle. The CDR3 sequence: CASSLFKGANYGYTF. CDR3 in DNA: TGCGCCAGCAGCTTGTTCAAGGGGGCTAACTATGGCTACACCTTC.

The chain joins TRBV28 to TRBJ1-2; tentatively, D is TRBD1 (5 bases). V gave up 5 bases and J gave up 8 bases, with 15 bases separating them. CDR3 length: 13 residues. In germline, CDR1 is MDHEN, CDR2 SYDVKM. The CDR3 nucleotides are TGTGCCAGCAGTAGGGGACTGGAGAGGGGCTACACCTTC. Translated: CASSRGLERGYTF.

This rearrangement joins TRBV27 to TRBJ2-6; D is ambiguous. In germline, CDR1 is MNHEY, CDR2 SMNVEV (reference sequence). V lost 5 bases and J 0 bases, leaving 5 bases between the germline ends. This CDR3 spans 14 amino acids. The CDR3 DNA sequence: TGTGCCAGCAGTGGGTTCTCTGGGGCCAACGTCCTGACTTTC. Translation gives CASSGFSGANVLTF.

The V and J genes are TRBV20-1 and TRBJ1-5; D may be TRBD1 (6 bases). The CDR3 contains 13 residues. V was pared by 6 bases and J by 3 bases, with 12 bases between. Germline loops: CDR1 DFQATT, CDR2 SNEGSKA (reference sequence). The CDR3 nucleotides are TGCAGTGCATCTCAGGGGTACAATCAGCCCCAGCATTTT. Protein product: CSASQGYNQPQHF.

This clonotype was picked up a small number of times. The CDR3 DNA follows: TGTGCCAGCAGTGAAGCCCACAGGCGACCCGTTAGCAATCAGCCCCAGCATTTT. Its protein product is CASSEAHRRPVSNQPQHF. The J gene is TRBJ1-5, the V gene TRBV6-1, with D possibly being TRBD1 (5 bases). V gave up 0 bases and J gave up 0 bases, with 15 bases separating them. This CDR3 is built from 18 residues. Per germline, CDR1 MNHNS and CDR2 SASEGT.

This clonotype was detected only a few times. The chain is built from TRBV27 and TRBJ1-5; D unclear. Trimming pared 5 bases from V and 9 bases from J, leaving 17 bases between. Germline V CDR1 and CDR2: MNHEY, SMNVEV (reference sequence). This CDR3 contains 14 residues. This chain's CDR3 is CASSLGLKGGPQHF. In nucleotides, the CDR3 is TGTGCCAGCAGTCTCGGTCTGAAGGGTGGGCCCCAGCATTTT.

The chain couples TRBV6-1 to TRBJ2-1; maybe TRBD2 (6 bases). V lost 10 bases, J lost 4 bases, and 20 bases lay in between. Germline V CDR1 and CDR2: MNHNS, SASEGT. CDR3 length: 15 residues. The CDR3 DNA reads TGTGCCAACTACTTGGGGACTGGGGTATACAATGAGCAGTTCTTC. It translates to CANYLGTGVYNEQFF.

The V gene is TRBV2, the J gene TRBJ1-4; D may be TRBD1 (5 bases). This CDR3 is 14 amino acids long. V lost 10 bases to trimming and J lost 5 bases, with 17 bases between them. CDR1 is SNHLY and CDR2 is FYNNEI in the germline V gene. The CDR3 loop is CATARGGGNEKLFF. The CDR3 DNA sequence: TGTGCCACCGCCCGGGGCGGAGGAAATGAAAAACTGTTTTTT.

The rearrangement joins TRBV7-2 to TRBJ2-1, with TRBD2 as a possible D gene (5 bases). CDR3 length equals 16 residues. CDR1 SGHTA and CDR2 FQGNSA come from the germline V gene. The ends were cut back, 6 bases at V and 4 bases at J, with 19 bases in the middle. The CDR3 DNA sequence: TGTGCCAGCAGGCCGACCGAGGGAGTGATGTACAATGAGCAGTTCTTC. Its translation is CASRPTEGVMYNEQFF.